These T cell receptor beta chains were read from a single sample in a study of PD-1 blockade in classical Hodgkin lymphoma. Clones were read by immunoSEQ multiplex PCR, and TCRdb kept only the in-frame ones, dropping some. The data show tens of thousands of clones, 89% seen once. Sequencing was performed on peripheral blood mononuclear cells (PBMCs), taken before the second cycle of nivolumab. The receptors derive from a human donor with classical Hodgkin lymphoma. Each CDR3 is given without its conserved first and last residue.

v_gene,j_gene,CDR3aa
TRBV5-1,TRBJ2-5,ASSLEPTGWVLETQY
TRBV10-3,TRBJ2-3,AISPGTASTDTQY
TRBV30,TRBJ2-3,AWSRGGGTDTQY
TRBV5-1,TRBJ2-1,ASSLLAGGYNEQF
TRBV19,TRBJ2-7,ASSTLGLAGVYEQY
TRBV28,TRBJ2-4,ASSSAEVIQY
TRBV7-2,TRBJ2-3,ASSDGLASTDTQY
TRBV27,TRBJ1-3,ASSPQGSGNTIY
TRBV10-2,TRBJ1-3,ASSKQGSGNTIY
TRBV4-1,TRBJ2-2,ASSQGELGPNTGELF
TRBV2,TRBJ2-4,ASTPGRSRLAKNIQY
TRBV5-1,TRBJ2-7,ASSLIVRQGPYEQY
TRBV6-1,TRBJ2-5,ASSPSRAQETQY
TRBV5-5,TRBJ2-5,ASSLPGVQETQY
TRBV18,TRBJ2-2,ASSPTEVGELF
TRBV9,TRBJ1-2,ASSVDIGPTYGYT
TRBV29-1,TRBJ2-1,SVDGGGWQF
TRBV18,TRBJ2-1,ASSPPGPGDNEQF
TRBV5-6,TRBJ2-7,ASRGWGAGYEQY
TRBV6-5,TRBJ2-7,AIQGPGYEQY
TRBV11-3,TRBJ2-1,ASSLDQTSEQF
TRBV1,TRBJ2-1,TSRRGSLFNEQF
TRBV7-6,TRBJ2-7,ASSLGQGSSYEQY